Presented here are 5 T cell receptor beta chains from one specimen sequenced in a study of radiotherapy plus CTLA-4 blockade in lung cancer. The repertoire was sequenced with immunoSEQ multiplex PCR; TCRdb's copy has only in-frame clones and lacks some. The repertoire holds more than 80,000 clones, with about 83% as singletons. Sequences were derived from peripheral blood, sampled from a patient treated with radiotherapy plus ipilimumab. The receptors were sampled from a human donor with non-small cell lung cancer that progressed on radiotherapy plus ipilimumab. Some clones in this sample may be carry-over from other donors' samples.

CDR3 in DNA: TGTGCCAGCAGTTCCGACAGGGGGCTTTATGGCTACACCTTC. This gives the protein CASSSDRGLYGYTF. The rearrangement links TRBV2 to TRBJ1-2; 10 bases are a match to TRBD1. The CDR3 is 14 amino acids. CDR1 is SNHLY and CDR2 is FYNNEI in the germline V gene. V lost 5 bases, J lost 5 bases, and 5 bases stayed unmatched.

A remark on this clone: Other nucleotide sequences in the sample specify the same CDR3. The genes are TRBV11-2 and TRBJ2-3, with D hard to call. Deletions cut 5 bases from V and 6 bases from J, with 27 bases between. From germline, CDR1 is SGHAT and CDR2 FQNNGV. The CDR3 is 18 amino acids. CDR3 in DNA: TGTGCCAGCAGCCGACTTATCTCTGGGCGGTCCTTCACGGATACGCAGTATTTT. Its translation is CASSRLISGRSFTDTQYF.

The chain carries TRBV7-9 and TRBJ2-7, with 8 bases identical to TRBD2. J gave up 2 bases and V 9 bases, and 12 bases lay outside the gene matches. Germline V CDR1 and CDR2: SEHNR, FQNEAQ (reference sequence). This CDR3 region has 15 residues. Written as DNA, the CDR3 is TGTGCCAGTAACCTAGCCCGCGGGGGGACCTACGAGCAGTACTTC. Its translation is CASNLARGGTYEQYF.

V is TRBV6-6 and J is TRBJ2-3; D may match TRBD1 or TRBD2 (5 bases each). The V gene's germline CDR1 is MNHNY and CDR2 SVGAGI (reference sequence). The CDR3 is 14 residues long. V was cut by 2 bases and J by 4 bases, with 10 bases left in between. In DNA form, the CDR3 reads TGTGCCAGCAGTTACGGGGGTATCGCAGATACGCAGTATTTT. Protein sequence: CASSYGGIADTQYF.

This clone was detected a few times. The V call is TRBV7-2, the J call TRBJ1-3; D remains ambiguous. CDR1 and CDR2 (germline): SGHTA, FQGNSA. V was clipped by 4 bases and J by 3 bases, with 7 bases between them. The CDR3 extends over 13 amino acids. The CDR3 nucleotides are TGTGCCAGCAGCTCATACGGTGGAAACACCATATATTTT. It translates to CASSSYGGNTIYF.